A single sample is the source of the 18 T cell receptor beta chains below, sequenced in a study of early T cells in non-severe SARS-CoV-2 infection. TCRdb passed the 5' RACE reads through MiXCR, listing each CDR3 protein once. The sample holds about 32,000 distinct CDR3 sequences, over 8.5% seen once. Specimen: whole blood. These receptors were obtained from an adult who was a healthcare worker with PCR-confirmed SARS-CoV-2 infection or an uninfected control (not recorded which).

This clonotype was counted at least ten times. The chain has TRBV7-2 and TRBJ2-3; either TRBD1 or TRBD2 may supply D (6 bases each). The CDR3 loop spans 14 amino acids. Germline V CDR1 and CDR2: SGHTA, FQGNSA. The ends were cut back, 10 bases at V and 5 bases at J, with 19 bases in the middle. The CDR3 sequence: CAITLGRGGDTQYF. CDR3 DNA sequence: TGTGCCATAACCTTGGGCAGGGGAGGAGATACGCAGTATTTT.

This clonotype was seen at least ten times. The V call is TRBV2, the J call TRBJ2-1; 8 bases line up with TRBD2. CDR1 SNHLY and CDR2 FYNNEI come from the germline V gene. The V segment lost 6 bases and the J segment 15 bases; nucleotides outside the gene matches: 16. The CDR3 has 14 amino acids. CDR3 region: CASSQNPTSGTRFF. CDR3 nucleotide sequence: TGTGCCAGCAGCCAAAACCCAACTAGCGGCACTAGGTTCTTC.

Ten or more counts support this clonotype. The rearrangement joins TRBV25-1 to TRBJ1-1; tentatively, D is TRBD1 (6 bases). V dropped 6 bases and J dropped 0 bases, with 8 bases sitting between them. The germline CDR1 and CDR2 sequences are MGHDK and SYGVNS. This CDR3 is built from 13 residues. CDR3: CASRGGVNTEAFF. CDR3 sequence (DNA): TGTGCCAGCAGGGGGGGCGTGAACACTGAAGCTTTCTTT.

This clonotype was seen a handful of times. This chain joins TRBV9 and TRBJ1-1; D is perhaps TRBD1 (6 bases). Germline V gene sequence: CDR1 SGDLS, CDR2 YYNGEE. This CDR3 has 16 amino acids. The V and J ends lost 4 bases and 0 bases respectively, with 16 bases between them. Here the CDR3 DNA reads TGTGCCAGCAGCCACAATCAGGACAGCATGAACACTGAAGCTTTCTTT. It codes for CASSHNQDSMNTEAFF.

This clonotype was picked up many times. The genes are TRBV7-3 and TRBJ1-2; no reliable D call. The germline V gene encodes CDR1 SGHTA and CDR2 FQGTGA. V was pared by 4 bases and J by 4 bases, with 7 bases between. The CDR3 extends over 12 amino acids. CDR3 nucleotide sequence: TGTGCCAGCAGCTCCGGCGGCTATGGCTACACCTTC. This translates into CASSSGGYGYTF. Based on the CDR3 plus reference TRBV7-3 and TRBJ1-2, the full variable domain is GAGVSQTPSNKVTEKGKYVELRCDPISGHTALYWYRQSLGQGPEFLIYFQGTGAADDSGLPNDRFFAVRPEGSVSTLKIQRTERGDSAVYLCASSSGGYGYTFGSGTRLTVV.

At least ten counts were recorded for this clonotype. The V call is TRBV27, the J call TRBJ1-5; the D is unclear. With 5 bases removed from V and 0 bases from J, the gap between germline ends came to 5 bases. The CDR3 runs to 13 residues. Per germline, CDR1 MNHEY and CDR2 SMNVEV (reference sequence). The CDR3 here is CASSAHSNQPQHF. The CDR3 nucleotides read TGTGCCAGCAGTGCACATAGCAATCAGCCCCAGCATTTT.

In this sample, this clonotype turned up many times. This rearrangement joins TRBV20-1 to TRBJ2-7, with 7 bases aligning to TRBD1. Germline V CDR1 and CDR2: DFQATT, SNEGSKA (reference sequence). J gave up 1 base and V 2 bases, and 5 bases lay outside the gene matches. The CDR3 sequence is 14 residues long. Written as DNA, the CDR3 is TGCAGTGCTAGAAACCGGGACAGATCCTACGAGCAGTACTTC. Its translation: CSARNRDRSYEQYF.

This clonotype was counted many times. V gene TRBV20-1 combines with J gene TRBJ2-5; D is unresolved. Trimming took off 8 bases at V and 2 bases at J, with 12 bases between the two ends. The V gene's germline CDR1 is DFQATT and CDR2 SNEGSKA (reference sequence). The CDR3 loop spans 12 amino acids. Here the CDR3 DNA reads TGCAGTTCCAACAACCAACAAGAGACCCAGTACTTC. This encodes CSSNNQQETQYF.

This clonotype was counted at least ten times. This sequence joins TRBV29-1 and TRBJ1-5; 10 bases agree with TRBD1. The V gene's germline CDR1 is SQVTM and CDR2 ANQGSEA. Germline trimming cut 6 bases from V and 7 bases from J; bases unmatched to any gene: 3. This CDR3 spans 12 amino acids. The CDR3 bases are TGCAGCGTCATGACAGGGGGCCAGCCCCAGCATTTT. Translated: CSVMTGGQPQHF. Together with reference TRBV29-1 and TRBJ1-5, the CDR3 gives the full variable domain: SAVISQKPSRDICQRGTSLTIQCQVDSQVTMMFWYRQQPGQSLTLIATANQGSEATYESGFVIDKFPISRPNLTFSTLTVSNMSPEDSSIYLCSVMTGGQPQHFGDGTRLSIL.

In this sample, this clonotype turned up many times. The genes are TRBV30 and TRBJ2-1; D gene uncertain. Germline V CDR1 and CDR2: GTSNPN, SVGIG (reference sequence). This CDR3 comprises 11 residues. Trimming took off 5 bases at V and 5 bases at J, with 7 bases between the two ends. In nucleotides, the CDR3 is TGTGCCTGGGGCAGAAACAATGAGCAGTTCTTC. Protein: CAWGRNNEQFF. The full variable domain, rest sourced from reference TRBV30 and TRBJ2-1, is SQTIHQWPATLVQPVGSPLSLECTVEGTSNPNLYWYRQAAGRGLQLLFYSVGIGQISSEVPQNLSASRPQDRQFILSSKKLLLSDSGFYLCAWGRNNEQFFGPGTRLTVL.

The chain employs TRBV3-1 and TRBJ1-5, with TRBD1 identical over 9 bases. The CDR3 sequence is 16 residues long. The V segment lost 4 bases and the J segment 3 bases; nucleotides outside the gene matches: 7. Germline V gene data show CDR1 as LGHDT and CDR2 as YNNKEL (reference sequence). In DNA form, the CDR3 reads TGTGCCAGCAGCCCGGGACAGGGTACCCACAATCAGCCCCAGCATTTT. Its protein is CASSPGQGTHNQPQHF.

V and J are TRBV7-9 and TRBJ1-1, with TRBD1 as a possible D gene (6 bases). Looked up from germline, CDR1 is SEHNR and CDR2 is FQNEAQ (reference sequence). This CDR3 comprises 13 residues. Trimming removed 6 bases from V and 1 base from J, with 9 bases in between. The CDR3 coding sequence is TGTGCCAGCAGTCGGACAGAGAACACTGAAGCTTTCTTT. It encodes CASSRTENTEAFF.

V and J are TRBV12-3 or TRBV12-4 and TRBJ2-2; TRBD1 matches at 9 bases. Trimming took 4 bases from V and 0 from J; bases not matched to a gene: 3. The CDR3 runs 16 residues. DNA for the CDR3: TGTGCCAGCAGTTGGGACAGGGTAGCGAACACCGGGGAGCTGTTTTTT. It yields the protein CASSWDRVANTGELFF.

In its sample, this clonotype was seen many times. The genes are TRBV11-1 and TRBJ2-7; D is perhaps TRBD1 or TRBD2 (5 bases each). CDR1 SGHAT and CDR2 FQDESV come from the germline V gene (reference sequence). CDR3 length: 15 residues. Trimming removed 4 bases at V and 0 bases at J, with 13 bases between. The CDR3 region has the DNA TGTGCCAGCAGCTCCCCCGGGACCGGCTCCTACGAGCAGTACTTC. Protein product: CASSSPGTGSYEQYF.

This clonotype came up a few times. This chain links TRBV18 with TRBJ2-3; no clear D gene. Trimming removed 1 base at V and 2 bases at J, with 10 bases between. The CDR3 extends over 15 amino acids. CDR1 is KGHSH and CDR2 is LQKENI in the germline V gene. The CDR3 DNA reads as TGTGCCAGCTCACCACTGTCAGCTTCCACAGATACGCAGTATTTT. Protein: CASSPLSASTDTQYF.

This clonotype occurred many times. The chain employs TRBV7-3 and TRBJ2-6, with 10 nucleotides matching TRBD1. CDR3 size: 19 residues. Trimming took 0 bases from V and 3 from J; bases not matched to a gene: 8. Germline V gives CDR1 SGHTA, CDR2 FQGTGA. CDR3 bases: TGTGCCAGCAGCTTAACTCCCCGACAGGGGGCGAGTGGGGCCAACGTCCTGACTTTC. Protein sequence: CASSLTPRQGASGANVLTF.

This clonotype was counted many times. The gene calls are TRBV5-1 and TRBJ2-1; 9 bases fit TRBD2. The V gene end was trimmed by 3 bases and the J gene end by 5 bases; junction bases not matched to a gene: 3. Germline values: CDR1 SGHRS, CDR2 YFSETQ. There are 14 residues in the CDR3. CDR3 residues: CASSSPSGDNEQFF. The DNA for the CDR3 is TGCGCCAGCAGCTCCCCTAGCGGGGACAATGAGCAGTTCTTC.

This clonotype was recorded at least ten times. The chain recombines TRBV12-3 or TRBV12-4 with TRBJ1-2; unclear D gene. The CDR3 length is 17 residues. V gave up 3 bases and J gave up 4 bases, with 21 bases separating them. CDR3 nucleotides: TGTGCCAGCAGTTTTTCGGGAGGAGCGGGGAAGGGCTATGGCTACACCTTC. It yields the protein CASSFSGGAGKGYGYTF.